The 12 T cell receptor beta chains given below trace back to one sample, sequenced in a study of CD8+CD57+ T cells in acquired aplastic anemia. TCR beta VDJ and CDR3 profiling used genomic DNA as template. TCRdb reprocessed the reads with MiXCR, giving one entry per CDR3 protein. The repertoire holds about 210,000 distinct CDR3 sequences, 61% seen once, with 25% to 30% in the top ten. Material for sequencing was sorted CD4+, CD8+, or CD8+CD57+ T cells (not recorded which) from PBMCs. The receptors shown here come from a human donor in good health.

This clonotype occurred many times. The CDR3 nucleotides read TGTGCCAGCAGTGACAGGTGGAAGATACCCGAGCAGTACTTC. Its protein product is CASSDRWKIPEQYF. The J gene is TRBJ2-7, the V gene TRBV6-5; possibly TRBD1 for D (6 bases). The CDR3 has 14 residues. With 5 bases removed from V and 6 bases from J, the gap between germline ends came to 17 bases. Germline V lookup: CDR1 MNHEY, CDR2 SVGAGI.

V gene TRBV19 combines with J gene TRBJ1-5; D remains ambiguous. CDR1 LNHDA and CDR2 SQIVND come from the germline V gene (reference sequence). The CDR3 length is 15 residues. Trimming pared 7 bases from V and 2 bases from J, leaving 15 bases between. This CDR3 is CASNDRWGGNQPQHF. The CDR3 region has the DNA TGTGCCAGTAATGACCGGTGGGGAGGCAATCAGCCCCAGCATTTT.

The chain employs TRBV2 and TRBJ2-7, with D possibly being TRBD1 (6 bases). V lost 7 bases and J lost 3, with 7 bases in between. The V gene's germline CDR1 is SNHLY and CDR2 FYNNEI. This CDR3 comprises 11 residues. CDR3 loop: CASKQGYEQYF. CDR3 in DNA: TGTGCCAGCAAACAGGGCTACGAGCAGTACTTC.

The J gene is TRBJ2-7, the V gene TRBV7-9, with 8 nucleotides matching TRBD1. CDR3 length: 16 amino acids. With V trimmed by 4 bases and J by 0 bases, 8 bases remained unmatched. Germline V gene sequence: CDR1 SEHNR, CDR2 FQNEAQ (reference sequence). Here the CDR3 reads CASSSWGQASSYEQYF. The CDR3 region has the DNA TGTGCCAGCAGCTCATGGGGACAGGCCAGCTCCTACGAGCAGTACTTC.

V is TRBV19 and J is TRBJ2-7, with 9 bases fitting TRBD2. The ends lost 4 bases at V and 3 bases at J; junction bases unmatched: 7. Germline V gives CDR1 LNHDA, CDR2 SQIVND (reference sequence). The CDR3 length is 15 residues. DNA for the CDR3: TGTGCCAGTAGTACAGCCCTTAGCGGGAGCTACGAGCAGTACTTC. Amino acid sequence: CASSTALSGSYEQYF. Filled out from reference TRBV19 and TRBJ2-7, the complete variable domain reads DGGITQSPKYLFRKEGQNVTLSCEQNLNHDAMYWYRQDPGQGLRLIYYSQIVNDFQKGDIAEGYSVSREKKESFPLTVTSAQKNPTAFYLCASSTALSGSYEQYFGPGTRLTVT.

J is TRBJ2-7 and V is TRBV20-1, with D perhaps matching TRBD2 (6 bases). This CDR3 has 14 amino acids. Germline V gene data show CDR1 as DFQATT and CDR2 as SNEGSKA (reference sequence). The V and J ends lost 5 bases and 3 bases respectively, with 17 bases between them. The CDR3 spells CSARDSLNNYEQYF. The CDR3 region has the DNA TGCAGTGCTCGGGACTCCCTTAATAACTACGAGCAGTACTTC.

The chain links TRBV20-1 to TRBJ1-2; 7 bases align to TRBD1. This CDR3 has 14 residues. The germline CDR1 and CDR2 sequences are DFQATT and SNEGSKA (reference sequence). V gave up 5 bases and J gave up 4 bases; unmatched junction bases: 10. The CDR3 DNA reads as TGCAGTGCTCGAGGTTCAGGGGGTGCCTATGGCTACACCTTC. Translating gives CSARGSGGAYGYTF.

The rearrangement links TRBV24-1 to TRBJ2-5; 8 bases line up with TRBD2. This CDR3 has 15 residues. Germline V gives CDR1 KGHDR, CDR2 SFDVKD. The trim removed 0 bases at V and 3 bases at J, leaving 2 bases unmatched. The CDR3 loop reads CATSDLISGEETQYF. The CDR3 DNA sequence: TGTGCCACCAGTGATTTGATTAGCGGGGAAGAGACCCAGTACTTC.

This clonotype was observed many times. This chain joins TRBV5-1 and TRBJ2-5; D is uncertain. Looked up from germline, CDR1 is SGHRS and CDR2 is YFSETQ. The length of the CDR3 is 12 residues. V lost 0 bases to trimming and J lost 2 bases, with 2 bases between them. The CDR3 here is CASSLDQETQYF. The CDR3 DNA follows: TGCGCCAGCAGCTTGGATCAAGAGACCCAGTACTTC.

This chain links TRBV20-1 with TRBJ2-1; 16 bases fit TRBD2. CDR3 size: 16 residues. Germline V gene data show CDR1 as DFQATT and CDR2 as SNEGSKA (reference sequence). Trimming at V came to 4 bases and at J to 8 bases, leaving 8 bases not matched to a gene. CDR3 sequence: CSATGTSGRALHEQFF. The CDR3 DNA is TGCAGTGCTACCGGGACTAGCGGGAGGGCCCTGCATGAGCAGTTCTTC.

J is TRBJ2-3 and V is TRBV7-6; tentatively, D is TRBD1 (6 bases). Germline values: CDR1 SGHVS, CDR2 FNYEAQ. The CDR3 totals 14 residues. Trimming left V 4 bases short and J 6 bases short, with 14 bases between. CDR3 nucleotides: TGTGCCAGCAGCTCCCAACAGGGTACGGATACGCAGTATTTT. This encodes CASSSQQGTDTQYF.

The CDR3 region is CASRRDSISNEKLFF. Written as DNA, the CDR3 is TGTGCCAGCAGGCGAGACAGTATATCTAATGAAAAACTGTTTTTT. J is TRBJ1-4 and V is TRBV5-5; a possible D gene is TRBD1 (5 bases). Trimming shortened V by 5 bases and J by 3 bases, and 14 bases separated the two germline ends. CDR1 is SGHKS, CDR2 YYEKEE, per germline (reference sequence). The CDR3 sequence is 15 residues long.